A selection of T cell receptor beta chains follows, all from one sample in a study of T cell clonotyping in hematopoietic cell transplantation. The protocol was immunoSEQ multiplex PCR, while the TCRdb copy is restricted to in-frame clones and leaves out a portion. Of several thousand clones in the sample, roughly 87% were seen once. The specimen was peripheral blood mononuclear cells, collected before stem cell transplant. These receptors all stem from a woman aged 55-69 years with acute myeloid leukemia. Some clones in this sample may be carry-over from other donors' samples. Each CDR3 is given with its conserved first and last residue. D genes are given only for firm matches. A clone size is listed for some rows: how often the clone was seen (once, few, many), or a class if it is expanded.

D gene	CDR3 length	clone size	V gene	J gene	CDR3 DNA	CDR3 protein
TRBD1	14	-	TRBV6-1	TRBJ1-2	TGTGCCAGCAGCCTGGGACAGGCCAACCGTGGCTACACCTTC	CASSLGQANRGYTF
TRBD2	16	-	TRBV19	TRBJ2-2	TGTGCCAGTAGTGTCGGACTAGCGGGAGTCGCCGGGGAGCTGTTTTTT	CASSVGLAGVAGELFF
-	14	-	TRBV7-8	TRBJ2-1	TGTGCCAGCAGCTTAGCCGCATGGGGGGATGAGCAGTTCTTC	CASSLAAWGDEQFF
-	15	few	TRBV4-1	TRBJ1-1	TGCGCCAGCAGCCAAGGCTCAGGGGCGGGAACTGAAGCTTTCTTT	CASSQGSGAGTEAFF
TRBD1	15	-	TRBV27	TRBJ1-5	TGTGCCAGCAGTTCAGGGGGAGGGCTGAATCAGCCCCAGCATTTT	CASSSGGGLNQPQHF
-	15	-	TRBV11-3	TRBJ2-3	TGTGCCAGCAGCTTAGAGTGGACAGGCACAGATACGCAGTATTTT	CASSLEWTGTDTQYF
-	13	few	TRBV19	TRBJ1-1	TGTGCCAGTAGATTTACAGGAAACACTGAAGCTTTCTTT	CASRFTGNTEAFF
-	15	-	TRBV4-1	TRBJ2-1	TGCGCCAGCAGCCAAGACAGGGTAACGGACAATGAGCAGTTCTTC	CASSQDRVTDNEQFF
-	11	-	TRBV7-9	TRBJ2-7	TGTGCCAGCGGACGGACCTACGAGCAGTACTTC	CASGRTYEQYF
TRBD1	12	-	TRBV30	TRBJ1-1	TGTGCCTTCCACAGGGGGAATACTGAAGCTTTCTTT	CAFHRGNTEAFF
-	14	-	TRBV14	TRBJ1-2	TGTGCCAGCAGGAGAGGGGCGGAAAGCTATGGCTACACCTTC	CASRRGAESYGYTF
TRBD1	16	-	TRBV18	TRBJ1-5	TGTGCCAGCTCACCCCGAGGGACAGGGGGGAACGGGGCCCAGCATTTT	CASSPRGTGGNGAQHF
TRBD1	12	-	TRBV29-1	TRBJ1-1	TGCAGCGCCCGGACAGGCAACACTGAAGCTTTCTTT	CSARTGNTEAFF
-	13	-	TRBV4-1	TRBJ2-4	TGCGCCAGCAGCCCAGAATGGGAGAACATTCAGTACTTC	CASSPEWENIQYF
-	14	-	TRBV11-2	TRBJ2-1	TGTGCCAGCAGTTTAAGGGCCGGCTACAATGAGCAGTTCTTC	CASSLRAGYNEQFF
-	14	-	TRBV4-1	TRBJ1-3	TGCGCCAGCAGCCAAGTCTATTCGGTCGACACCATATATTTT	CASSQVYSVDTIYF
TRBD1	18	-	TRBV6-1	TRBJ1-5	TGTGCCAGCAGTGTGGAGTATGGGGCAGGGGGCTTAAATCAGCCCCAGCATTTT	CASSVEYGAGGLNQPQHF
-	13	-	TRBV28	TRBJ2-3	TGTGCCAGCAGCTTAGGACTGTCAGATACGCAGTATTTT	CASSLGLSDTQYF
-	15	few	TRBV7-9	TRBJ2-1	TGTGCCAGCAGCCCCAGCGTACTCCTGTTCAATGAGCAGTTCTTC	CASSPSVLLFNEQFF
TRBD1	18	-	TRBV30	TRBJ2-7	TGTGCCTTCGCCGACAGGGGGCGGCTAGCGGAACCCGGGCACGAGCAGTACTTC	CAFADRGRLAEPGHEQYF
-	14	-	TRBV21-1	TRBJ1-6	TGTGCCAGCGCAAGGGACAGCTGTAATTCACCCCTCCACTTT	CASARDSCNSPLHF
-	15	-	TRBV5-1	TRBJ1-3	TGCGCCAGCAGCTTGGGACAGACCTCTGGAAACACCATATATTTT	CASSLGQTSGNTIYF
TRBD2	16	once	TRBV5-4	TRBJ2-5	TGTGCCAGCAGCTCGAGTGGGGGGGTACGCCAAGAGACCCAGTACTTC	CASSSSGGVRQETQYF
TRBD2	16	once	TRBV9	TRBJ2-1	TGTGCCAGCAGCGGGGATAGCGGGAGGGCCCCGTCTGTAGGCTTCTTC	CASSGDSGRAPSVGFF
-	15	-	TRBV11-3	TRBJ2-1	TGTGCCAGCAGCTCTGGAGGGCCGGGTTACAATGAGCAGTTCTTC	CASSSGGPGYNEQFF
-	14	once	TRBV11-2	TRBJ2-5	TGTGCCAGCAGCCCCCTCAGCTCGGTCGAGACCCAGTACTTC	CASSPLSSVETQYF
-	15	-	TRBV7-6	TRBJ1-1	TGTGCCAGCAGCTTAAGAACCGGGGAGAACACTGAAGCTTTCTTT	CASSLRTGENTEAFF
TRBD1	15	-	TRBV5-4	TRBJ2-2	TGTGCCAGCAGACAGGGACAGGTGAACACCGGGGAGCTGTTTTTT	CASRQGQVNTGELFF
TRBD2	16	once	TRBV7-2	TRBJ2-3	TGTGCCAGCAGCGCGGCCCGCGGGAGTGGCGGAGATACGCAGTATTTT	CASSAARGSGGDTQYF
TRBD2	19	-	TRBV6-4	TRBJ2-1	TGTGCCAGCAGGGTACCGGGACTAGCGAACCGATCCTCCTACAATGAGCAGTTCTTC	CASRVPGLANRSSYNEQFF
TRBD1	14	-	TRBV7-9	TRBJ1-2	TGTGCCAGCAGCGTCCTGACAGGGAGAAGCGGCTACACCTTC	CASSVLTGRSGYTF